Detailed here is one T cell receptor (beta chain). Its antigen remains unknown. The data were obtained in a study of cytomegalovirus exposure and HLA in healthy donors. Findings of the study overall: Investigators reported under 200 TCR beta chains as tied to cytomegalovirus.

The CDR3 sequence is 11 residues long. The germline CDR1 and CDR2 sequences are MDHEN and SYDVKM. Trimming stripped 7 bases from V and 7 bases from J, with 10 bases between. In the PCR, 60 Vbeta and 13 Jbeta primers were used. The assay was immunoSEQ multiplex PCR, and TCRdb's table has in-frame clones only and misses some. The sample's table shows roughly 50,000 clones. The sample taken for sequencing was PBMCs. This sequence originates from a woman aged 40 to 50 in good health and CMV-seronegative. V gene TRBV28 combines with J gene TRBJ1-1; D is possibly TRBD1 (5 bases). Here the CDR3 reads CASMRGGEAFF. CDR3 in DNA: TGTGCCAGCATGAGGGGAGGTGAAGCTTTCTTT. Looking up the rest from reference TRBV28 and TRBJ1-1 gives the full variable domain: DVKVTQSSRYLVKRTGEKVFLECVQDMDHENMFWYRQDPGLGLRLIYFSYDVKMKEKGDIPEGYSVSREKKERFSLILESASTNQTSMYLCASMRGGEAFFGQGTRLTVV.